These 29 T cell receptor beta chains were all obtained from the same sample, sequenced in a study of T cell changes during pregnancy in multiple sclerosis. Measured with immunoSEQ multiplex PCR; TCRdb has only the in-frame clones, and not every one. The sample has more than 65,000 clones; 80% to 95% are singletons. The sequenced sample was peripheral blood, obtained in the first trimester of pregnancy. Receptors were obtained from a female donor with multiple sclerosis, enrolled in a pregnancy study.

The sample holds a few counts of this clone. V is TRBV7-3 and J is TRBJ2-1, with TRBD2 matching over 13 bases. CDR1 and CDR2 from the germline V gene are SGHTA and FQGTGA. The junction had 10 bases not matched to a gene; V was cut back by 5 bases and J by 0 bases. CDR3 length equals 19 residues. In DNA, the CDR3 is TGTGCCAGCAGCCCTGTACTAGCGGGAGGGCCGGGCTCCTACAATGAGCAGTTCTTC. It specifies CASSPVLAGGPGSYNEQFF.

The chain recombines TRBV2 with TRBJ2-7; tentatively, D is TRBD1 (6 bases). Per germline, CDR1 SNHLY and CDR2 FYNNEI. The CDR3 is 16 amino acids. V dropped 6 bases and J dropped 5 bases, with 23 bases sitting between them. CDR3 residues: CASRRTAPSQGNEQYF. In DNA form, the CDR3 reads TGTGCCAGCAGGAGGACAGCACCATCCCAGGGGAACGAGCAGTACTTC.

This chain connects TRBV5-1 to TRBJ2-6; no clear D gene. Per germline, CDR1 SGHRS and CDR2 YFSETQ. With 1 base removed from V and 0 bases from J, the gap between germline ends came to 5 bases. The CDR3 length is 15 residues. Here the CDR3 DNA reads TGCGCCAGCAGCTTGCTGAGCTCTGGGGCCAACGTCCTGACTTTC. Translated: CASSLLSSGANVLTF. The complete variable domain, with remaining parts taken from reference TRBV5-1 and TRBJ2-6, reads KAGVTQTPRYLIKTRGQQVTLSCSPISGHRSVSWYQQTPGQGLQFLFEYFSETQRNKGNFPGRFSGRQFSNSRSEMNVSTLELGDSALYLCASSLLSSGANVLTFGAGSRLTVL.

The CDR3 protein is CASRPGQVDNYGYTF. DNA for the CDR3: TGTGCCAGCAGACCCGGACAGGTTGATAACTATGGCTACACCTTC. The genes are TRBV6-6 and TRBJ1-2; 7 bases are a match to TRBD1. J gave up 1 base and V 6 bases, and 8 bases lay outside the gene matches. The germline gives CDR1 MNHNY, CDR2 SVGAGI (reference sequence). This CDR3 has 15 amino acids.

The rearrangement links TRBV30 to TRBJ2-3; TRBD2 agrees at 7 bases. The CDR3 totals 16 residues. V gave up 1 base and J gave up 2 bases; unmatched junction bases: 9. CDR1 and CDR2 (germline): GTSNPN, SVGIG (reference sequence). The CDR3 coding sequence is TGTGCCTGGAGTGATTTGCCGGGAGGCCCCACAGATACGCAGTATTTT. Its translation is CAWSDLPGGPTDTQYF.

This clone was seen just once. The chain joins TRBV7-8 to TRBJ1-2; no firm D call. Per germline, CDR1 SGHVS and CDR2 FQNEAQ. CDR3 length: 15 amino acids. The V end was cut by 3 bases, the J end by 0 bases, with 11 bases between. CDR3 DNA sequence: TGTGCCAGCAGCTTTACAGTTGACCCTAACTATGGCTACACCTTC. Encoded protein: CASSFTVDPNYGYTF.

CDR3 in DNA: TGTGCCAGCTCACCAGGTCAGGGTTATGAAAAACTGTTTTTT. Translation: CASSPGQGYEKLFF. This sequence joins TRBV18 and TRBJ1-4; TRBD1 might be the D (5 bases). With 2 bases removed from V and 6 bases from J, the gap between germline ends came to 10 bases. Germline-derived CDR1 and CDR2 are KGHSH and LQKENI. The CDR3 sequence is 14 residues long.

V gene TRBV5-1 combines with J gene TRBJ1-1; possibly TRBD1 for D (5 bases). CDR3 length equals 15 residues. The V gene's germline CDR1 is SGHRS and CDR2 YFSETQ. Trimming removed 4 bases at V and 0 bases at J, with 13 bases between. The chain's CDR3 is CASSTGHVMNTEAFF. DNA for the CDR3: TGCGCCAGCAGCACCGGACACGTAATGAACACTGAAGCTTTCTTT. Full variable domain (rest looked up from reference TRBV5-1 and TRBJ1-1): KAGVTQTPRYLIKTRGQQVTLSCSPISGHRSVSWYQQTPGQGLQFLFEYFSETQRNKGNFPGRFSGRQFSNSRSEMNVSTLELGDSALYLCASSTGHVMNTEAFFGQGTRLTVV.

The V gene is TRBV7-8, the J gene TRBJ2-1; the D is unclear. The length of the CDR3 is 13 residues. Trimming took 5 bases from V and 2 from J, leaving 7 bases between them. Germline values: CDR1 SGHVS, CDR2 FQNEAQ. Written as DNA, the CDR3 is TGTGCCAGCAGCCGGAGCGCCTACAATGAGCAGTTCTTC. Protein product: CASSRSAYNEQFF.

The DNA of the CDR3 is TGTGCCAGCAGCCAAAATCAGGGACAGTACGAGCAGTACTTC. Its protein is CASSQNQGQYEQYF. The V and J genes are TRBV7-2 and TRBJ2-7; 7 bases are shared with TRBD1. CDR3 size: 14 residues. The ends lost 5 bases at V and 4 bases at J; junction bases unmatched: 8. Germline V gives CDR1 SGHTA, CDR2 FQGNSA.

The chain recombines TRBV5-1 with TRBJ2-3; TRBD1 agrees at 11 bases. The CDR3 totals 16 residues. V was pared by 1 base and J by 4 bases, with 5 bases of the junction left unmatched. Germline CDR1 and CDR2: SGHRS and YFSETQ. The CDR3: CASSLIPGQGADTQYF. The DNA for the CDR3 is TGCGCCAGCAGCTTGATTCCGGGACAGGGGGCAGATACGCAGTATTTT.

This chain links TRBV11-1 with TRBJ2-5; D unclear. V lost 5 bases, J lost 3 bases, and 19 bases lay in between. The CDR3 sequence is 16 residues long. CDR1 and CDR2 (germline): SGHAT, FQDESV (reference sequence). The CDR3 nucleotides are TGTGCCAGCAGCCGACGGGTAGCCGAGACTGAAGAGACCCAGTACTTC. Protein sequence: CASSRRVAETEETQYF.

The V call is TRBV30, the J call TRBJ2-2; D perhaps matches TRBD2 (6 bases). Per the germline V gene, CDR1 is GTSNPN and CDR2 is SVGIG (reference sequence). The CDR3 loop spans 16 amino acids. V lost 3 bases to trimming and J lost 5 bases, with 19 bases between them. The CDR3 reads CAWSAGSLTRTGELFF. For the CDR3, the DNA is TGTGCCTGGAGCGCCGGGAGCCTAACTAGAACCGGGGAGCTGTTTTTT.

The chain joins TRBV13 to TRBJ2-7, with 11 bases matching TRBD2. Germline-derived CDR1 and CDR2 are PRHDT and FYEKMQ (reference sequence). Trimming took 5 bases from V and 2 from J; bases not matched to a gene: 8. This CDR3 region has 16 residues. CDR3 nucleotide sequence: TGTGCCAGCAGCCCGCCGACTAGCGGGAAAACCTACGAGCAGTACTTC. Protein sequence: CASSPPTSGKTYEQYF.

The chain has TRBV11-2 and TRBJ1-1; D may be TRBD1 (5 bases). This CDR3 spans 14 amino acids. Germline-derived CDR1 and CDR2 are SGHAT and FQNNGV. The V end was cut by 7 bases, the J end by 2 bases, with 14 bases between. In nucleotides, the CDR3 is TGTGCCAGCAACAATCGGGGGGGTAACACTGAAGCTTTCTTT. This encodes CASNNRGGNTEAFF.

The chain joins TRBV5-1 to TRBJ2-5; D call uncertain. Trimming left V 4 bases short and J 5 bases short, with 12 bases between. The CDR3 has 13 residues. Germline CDR1 is SGHRS and CDR2 is YFSETQ. The CDR3 DNA reads TGCGCCAGCAGCGCTCGGGTATGGGAGACCCAGTACTTC. It specifies CASSARVWETQYF.

This sequence joins TRBV9 and TRBJ2-1, with TRBD2 matching 10 bases. CDR3 length: 18 residues. Germline loops: CDR1 SGDLS, CDR2 YYNGEE. V trimming: 4 bases; J trimming: 6 bases; junction bases outside the gene matches: 16. This chain's CDR3 is CASSPGGLAGVLGNEQFF. The DNA of the CDR3 is TGTGCCAGCAGCCCCGGAGGTCTAGCGGGAGTCTTGGGCAATGAGCAGTTCTTC.

The rearrangement uses TRBV5-1 and TRBJ1-5; D not resolved. In germline, CDR1 is SGHRS, CDR2 YFSETQ. This CDR3 comprises 16 residues. Trimming removed 1 base from V and 0 bases from J, with 11 bases in between. The CDR3 loop is CASSLQGLDSNQPQHF. CDR3 sequence (DNA): TGCGCCAGCAGCTTGCAAGGTCTAGATAGCAATCAGCCCCAGCATTTT.

V and J are TRBV2 and TRBJ2-6, with TRBD1 as a possible D gene (5 bases). V lost 6 bases to trimming and J lost 0 bases, with 9 bases between them. The CDR3 is 15 amino acids. Germline V lookup: CDR1 SNHLY, CDR2 FYNNEI. CDR3 residues: CASRETASGANVLTF. CDR3 nucleotide sequence: TGTGCCAGCAGGGAGACAGCCTCTGGGGCCAACGTCCTGACTTTC.

The chain combines TRBV19 with TRBJ2-3; no firm D call. The CDR3 runs 14 residues. Germline CDR1 and CDR2: LNHDA and SQIVND (reference sequence). V lost 2 bases, J lost 9 bases, and 15 bases lay in between. The chain's CDR3 is CASSISLSGWTQYF. CDR3 DNA sequence: TGTGCCAGTAGTATAAGTCTTTCGGGTTGGACGCAGTATTTT.

This clone has a single count. CDR3 amino acids: CASSLSYGVNTEAFF. As DNA, the CDR3 is TGTGCCAGCAGTTTATCTTACGGGGTGAACACTGAAGCTTTCTTT. The chain links TRBV27 to TRBJ1-1; no reliable D call. The V and J ends lost 0 bases and 0 bases respectively, with 8 bases between them. Germline V gene sequence: CDR1 MNHEY, CDR2 SMNVEV (reference sequence). This CDR3 has 15 residues.

The V and J genes are TRBV5-1 and TRBJ2-3, with a tentative D call TRBD2 (5 bases). Trimming stripped 0 bases from V and 6 bases from J, with 11 bases between. CDR1 and CDR2 from the germline V gene are SGHRS and YFSETQ. The CDR3 has 14 amino acids. The CDR3 nucleotides read TGCGCCAGCAGCTTGGAGACTACGGTTGATACGCAGTATTTT. Its protein product is CASSLETTVDTQYF.

This clone was recorded only once. The chain joins TRBV13 to TRBJ2-1; D not certain. The length of the CDR3 is 14 residues. Germline CDR1 and CDR2: PRHDT and FYEKMQ (reference sequence). V lost 2 bases and J lost 5, with 10 bases in between. The CDR3 loop is CASSLLLTNNEQFF. The CDR3 region has the DNA TGTGCCAGCAGCTTACTACTAACCAACAATGAGCAGTTCTTC.

This clone was picked up one time. CDR3 amino acids: CASSLDDRGYQPQHF. As DNA, the CDR3 is TGTGCCAGCAGCTTGGACGACAGGGGCTATCAGCCCCAGCATTTT. The rearrangement links TRBV5-5 to TRBJ1-5; 8 bases map to TRBD1. The CDR3 length is 15 residues. Losses at the gene ends were 0 bases for V and 5 bases for J; bases not matched to a gene: 4. Germline assignment: CDR1 SGHKS and CDR2 YYEKEE (reference sequence).

This clone has only one observation. V usage is TRBV13 and J usage is TRBJ1-1; TRBD1 matches at 9 bases. There are 17 residues in the CDR3. Germline CDR1 PRHDT, CDR2 FYEKMQ (reference sequence). Germline trimming cut 2 bases from V and 3 bases from J; bases unmatched to any gene: 10. The CDR3 DNA sequence: TGTGCCAGCAGCTTATCCGGGACAGGGTTTCCTCACACTGAAGCTTTCTTT. It is translated as CASSLSGTGFPHTEAFF.

This sequence joins TRBV7-2 and TRBJ2-5; possible D gene TRBD1, 6 bases. Germline CDR1 SGHTA, CDR2 FQGNSA. This CDR3 has 16 residues. V was trimmed by 3 bases and J by 2 bases, leaving 16 bases between them. CDR3 protein: CASSFLGGQPQETQYF. As DNA, the CDR3 is TGTGCCAGCAGCTTTCTCGGCGGACAGCCACAAGAGACCCAGTACTTC.

The count of this clone is one. The chain carries TRBV7-3 and TRBJ2-1, with D possibly TRBD1 on 5 matching bases. Germline V CDR1 and CDR2: SGHTA, FQGTGA. The CDR3 length is 17 residues. Trimming took 2 bases from V and 6 from J, leaving 20 bases between them. This chain's CDR3 is CASSLGLRGRVGNEQFF. CDR3 coding DNA: TGTGCCAGCAGCTTAGGATTAAGGGGTCGTGTGGGCAATGAGCAGTTCTTC.

The rearrangement uses TRBV5-1 and TRBJ1-3; the match to TRBD1 covers 7 bases. This CDR3 is 17 amino acids long. In germline, CDR1 is SGHRS, CDR2 YFSETQ. The V gene end was trimmed by 4 bases and the J gene end by 0 bases; junction bases not matched to a gene: 10. CDR3 bases: TGCGCCAGCAGCATCTCTATTGGGACAGACTCTGGAAACACCATATATTTT. It is translated as CASSISIGTDSGNTIYF.

The chain carries TRBV28 and TRBJ2-7; D ambiguous. The CDR3 is 11 amino acids. The V end lost 5 bases, the J end lost 3 bases, and 5 bases lay between the germline ends. CDR1 and CDR2 from the germline V gene are MDHEN and SYDVKM. CDR3: CASSTSYEQYF. The CDR3 DNA sequence: TGTGCCAGCAGTACCAGCTACGAGCAGTACTTC.